This T cell receptor beta chain was sequenced during a study of blood T cell repertoires in COVID-19. Study-wide background: From the United States, Italy and Spain came samples of acute and convalescent COVID-19.

V lost 1 base, J lost 4 bases, and 7 bases stayed unmatched. Germline V gives CDR1 SGHKS, CDR2 YYEKEE (reference sequence). The length of the CDR3 is 15 residues. In the authors' workflow: Reference gene primers were amplified, and this amplification served to estimate nucleated cell counts. TCRdb's table, derived via immunoSEQ multiplex PCR, lists solely in-frame clones and lacks some. The V and J calls and clone size are taken from that table; D and trimming were inferred from the DNA. This table has 300,000 to 400,000 clones, 70% to 90% appearing once. J is TRBJ1-2 and V is TRBV5-5, with 7 positions matching TRBD1. The sequenced sample consisted of peripheral blood. This TCR was sampled from a woman in her thirties with COVID-19, enrolled during active disease. The CDR3 sequence: CASSLSGTASYGYTF. The CDR3 DNA follows: TGTGCCAGCAGCTTGTCGGGGACAGCTAGCTATGGCTACACCTTC. Full variable domain (outside the CDR3, taken from reference TRBV5-5 and TRBJ1-2): DAGVTQSPTHLIKTRGQQVTLRCSPISGHKSVSWYQQVLGQGPQFIFQYYEKEERGRGNFPDRFSARQFPNYSSELNVNALLLGDSALYLCASSLSGTASYGYTFGSGTRLTVV.